This TCR beta chain stems from a study of blood T cell repertoires in COVID-19. Across the study: COVID-19 samples from acute and convalescent phases originated in the United States, Italy and Spain. PBMCs, B-cell-depleted T cells, or T cells were the source of the cDNA or gDNA that made up the material.

As handled by the study authors: Amplification of reference gene primers was used by the study to estimate nucleated cell counts. Only in-frame clones appear in the TCRdb table, and some are missing; sequencing was by immunoSEQ multiplex PCR. From that table come the V and J calls and clone size; the DNA was used to work out D and trimming. The sample consists of about 290,000 clones, over 80% of them appearing once. Trimming cost V 1 base and J 2 bases, with 8 bases left between them. The V gene's germline CDR1 is LNHNV and CDR2 YYDKDF (reference sequence). There are 14 residues in the CDR3. This TCR derives from a woman aged 45-60 years with active or convalescent COVID-19. The chain is built from TRBV15 and TRBJ1-2; D is unresolved. The sequencing input was peripheral blood. The CDR3 DNA is TGTGCCACCAGCAGAGGAGGAGAGAACTATGGCTACACCTTC. Amino acid sequence: CATSRGGENYGYTF.